Presented here are 29 T cell receptor beta chains from one specimen sequenced in a study of shared clonotypes between healthy human individuals. Produced via immunoSEQ multiplex PCR; TCRdb's table is partial and in-frame only. The sample records fewer than 600,000 clones, roughly 79% being singletons. What was sequenced was PBMCs. The source of these receptors is a woman aged 40 to 50 in good health. Some clones in this sample may be carry-over from other donors' samples.

This chain links TRBV7-2 with TRBJ2-7, with a possible D match to TRBD2 (6 bases). Looked up from germline, CDR1 is SGHTA and CDR2 is FQGNSA. Trimming took 4 bases from V and 5 from J, leaving 24 bases between them. The CDR3 extends over 17 amino acids. CDR3 amino acids: CASSSTGWRVQVNEQYF. CDR3 DNA: TGTGCCAGCAGCTCCACCGGTTGGAGGGTCCAGGTGAACGAGCAGTACTTC. The full variable domain, rest sourced from reference TRBV7-2 and TRBJ2-7, is GAGVSQSPSNKVTEKGKDVELRCDPISGHTALYWYRQSLGQGLEFLIYFQGNSAPDKSGLPSDRFSAERTGGSVSTLTIQRTQQEDSAVYLCASSSTGWRVQVNEQYFGPGTRLTVT.

This rearrangement joins TRBV19 to TRBJ2-3, with 8 bases lining up with TRBD2. The ends lost 4 bases at V and 7 bases at J; junction bases unmatched: 7. Per the germline V gene, CDR1 is LNHDA and CDR2 is SQIVND (reference sequence). The CDR3 spans 14 residues. DNA for the CDR3: TGTGCCAGTAGTACCCGGACTAGCATGCATACGCAGTATTTT. It encodes CASSTRTSMHTQYF.

The DNA for the CDR3 is TGTGCCAGCAGCTTAGTGTATTCTGAAGCTTTCTTT. Translating gives CASSLVYSEAFF. This chain connects TRBV7-2 to TRBJ1-1, with no clear D. The CDR3 covers 12 residues. Germline CDR1 reads SGHTA; CDR2 reads FQGNSA. V gave up 1 base and J gave up 6 bases, with 6 bases separating them.

This clone has at least ten counts. The chain recombines TRBV4-3 with TRBJ1-3; D ambiguous. This CDR3 region has 14 residues. Between the trimmed V and J ends, which lost 4 bases and 8 bases, there was a span of 15 bases. Germline CDR1 and CDR2: LGHNA and YSLEER. The DNA for the CDR3 is TGCGCCAGCAGCCCCTCGACCCAGAGGGACACCATATATTTT. Translation gives CASSPSTQRDTIYF.

This clone was seen a handful of times. In nucleotides, the CDR3 is TGTGCCAGCAGTGTCCACGGGAGGAACGAGTACACAGATACGCAGTATTTT. Its translation is CASSVHGRNEYTDTQYF. The genes are TRBV6-1 and TRBJ2-3; TRBD2 aligns across 7 bases. The J segment lost 2 bases and the V segment lost 4 bases, leaving 12 bases of the junction unmatched. The length of the CDR3 is 17 residues. Per the germline V gene, CDR1 is MNHNS and CDR2 is SASEGT.

A note on this clone: Given a far larger clone just one base away, this is likely a sequencing read error. Other nucleotide sequences from this sample produce the same CDR3. The chain is built from TRBV6-4 and TRBJ1-1, with 8 bases fitting TRBD1. The CDR3 is 14 residues long. CDR1 MRHNA and CDR2 SNTAGT come from the germline V gene. The CDR3 loop reads CASSEGQENTEAFF. The CDR3, as DNA: TGCGCCAGCAGTGAGGGACAGGAGAACACTGAAGCTTTCTTT.

V gene TRBV28 combines with J gene TRBJ1-1; D may be TRBD1 (5 bases). This CDR3 has 12 residues. From germline, CDR1 is MDHEN and CDR2 SYDVKM. V lost 2 bases and J 8 bases, leaving 9 bases between the germline ends. In DNA form, the CDR3 reads TGTGCCAGCAGTTTAGCGGCAGGGGAAGCTTTCTTT. It is translated as CASSLAAGEAFF.

This clone was picked up one time. The rearrangement joins TRBV5-1 to TRBJ2-7; 9 bases fit TRBD2. J lost 5 bases, V lost 0 bases, and 3 bases had no gene match. The CDR3 is made up of 14 amino acids. Germline values: CDR1 SGHRS, CDR2 YFSETQ. DNA of the CDR3: TGCGCCAGCAGCTTGGGTAGCGGGAGCGACGAGCAGTACTTC. Protein product: CASSLGSGSDEQYF.

V and J are TRBV19 and TRBJ2-5; 12 bases line up with TRBD2. This CDR3 contains 15 residues. V shed 4 bases, J shed 5 bases, and the junction held 5 bases outside the gene matches. CDR1 LNHDA and CDR2 SQIVND come from the germline V gene (reference sequence). CDR3 DNA sequence: TGTGCCAGTAGTACACTAGCGGGAGGATGGGAGACCCAGTACTTC. It encodes CASSTLAGGWETQYF.

Concerning this clone itself: One end of the junction varies from germline; a read error may be responsible. The chain combines TRBV9 with TRBJ2-1; D gene unclear. This CDR3 comprises 15 residues. Looked up from germline, CDR1 is SGDLS and CDR2 is YYNGEE. CDR3 in amino acids: CASSVVGSLYSEQFF. Written as DNA, the CDR3 is TGTGCCAGCAGCGTAGTAGGTAGCCTGTACAGTGAGCAGTTCTTC.

The chain employs TRBV9 and TRBJ2-5; D gene uncertain. The CDR3 contains 14 residues. V lost 0 bases, J lost 3 bases, and 9 bases lay in between. Germline loops: CDR1 SGDLS, CDR2 YYNGEE. In nucleotides, the CDR3 is TGTGCCAGCAGCGTAGGGCAGACCAAAGAGACCCAGTACTTC. Its protein product is CASSVGQTKETQYF.

This rearrangement joins TRBV11-2 to TRBJ1-2, with D uncertain. Germline lookup yields CDR1 SGHAT and CDR2 FQNNGV. The CDR3 length is 13 residues. Trimming left V 1 base short and J 7 bases short, with 10 bases between. CDR3 sequence reads: CASSLVSGSGYTF. Written as DNA, the CDR3 is TGTGCCAGCAGCTTAGTGTCCGGGTCTGGCTACACCTTC.

The chain links TRBV28 to TRBJ2-5; D unresolved. CDR1 and CDR2 from the germline V gene are MDHEN and SYDVKM. Trimming removed 2 bases from V and 5 bases from J, with 9 bases in between. There are 13 residues in the CDR3. CDR3 in amino acids: CASSLGVPETQYF. The CDR3 coding sequence is TGTGCCAGCAGTTTAGGGGTTCCGGAGACCCAGTACTTC.

The rearrangement links TRBV30 to TRBJ2-1; 12 bases align to TRBD2. Per germline, CDR1 GTSNPN and CDR2 SVGIG (reference sequence). The CDR3 length is 12 residues. V lost 5 bases to trimming and J lost 8 bases; unmatched junction nucleotides: 1. The CDR3 is CAWGTSGHEQFF. The CDR3 bases are TGTGCCTGGGGGACTAGCGGGCATGAGCAGTTCTTC.

The J gene is TRBJ2-3, the V gene TRBV10-3; possible D gene TRBD2, 8 bases. V was shortened by 4 bases and J by 0 bases, with 26 bases between the two germline ends. Germline CDR1 is ENHRY and CDR2 is SYGVKD. The CDR3 contains 20 residues. The CDR3 bases are TGTGCCATCAGTGGGCGGGACAGCAAAGCGGGAGAGGGGAGCACAGATACGCAGTATTTT. Amino acids: CAISGRDSKAGEGSTDTQYF.

The V gene is TRBV28, the J gene TRBJ2-7; 7 bases are shared with TRBD2. This CDR3 has 15 residues. Germline CDR1 is MDHEN and CDR2 is SYDVKM. The junction had 11 bases not matched to a gene; V was cut back by 7 bases and J by 2 bases. The CDR3 sequence: CASNGGRSLPYEQYF. In DNA form, the CDR3 reads TGTGCCAGCAACGGCGGGAGATCCCTGCCCTACGAGCAGTACTTC. The full variable domain, its missing parts supplied by reference TRBV28 and TRBJ2-7, is DVKVTQSSRYLVKRTGEKVFLECVQDMDHENMFWYRQDPGLGLRLIYFSYDVKMKEKGDIPEGYSVSREKKERFSLILESASTNQTSMYLCASNGGRSLPYEQYFGPGTRLTVT.

The chain is built from TRBV11-2 and TRBJ1-4; D possibly uses TRBD1 or TRBD2 (5 bases each). The DNA end lines up better with TRBJ2-2; the J call may be wrong. The CDR3 extends over 12 amino acids. Looked up from germline, CDR1 is SGHAT and CDR2 is FQNNGV. CDR3 sequence: CASSWRTGELFF. In DNA form, the CDR3 reads TGTGCCAGCAGCTGGAGGACAGGGGAGCTGTTTTTT.

The chain joins TRBV7-2 to TRBJ1-1; D gene uncertain. Germline CDR1 is SGHTA and CDR2 is FQGNSA. The CDR3 has 15 amino acids. The V gene lost 2 bases and the J gene lost 1 base, with 11 bases spanning the gap. The CDR3 DNA follows: TGTGCCAGCAGCTTATGGGGTGGCCAGAACACTGAAGCTTTCTTT. It specifies CASSLWGGQNTEAFF.

V and J are TRBV6-1 and TRBJ2-1, with TRBD2 matching 11 bases. CDR1 and CDR2 (germline): MNHNS, SASEGT. The CDR3 is 16 amino acids. Trimming cost V 4 bases and J 7 bases; bases outside gene matches: 9. CDR3 residues: CASSGLAGGGLNEQFF. The CDR3 region has the DNA TGTGCCAGCAGTGGTCTAGCGGGAGGTGGCCTTAATGAGCAGTTCTTC.

CDR3 in amino acids: CASSSLAWGSGSSYEQYF. CDR3 in DNA: TGTGCCAGCAGCTCCCTAGCTTGGGGTAGCGGGAGTTCCTACGAGCAGTACTTC. The J gene is TRBJ2-7, the V gene TRBV7-2, with 9 nucleotides matching TRBD2. CDR1 and CDR2 (germline): SGHTA, FQGNSA. The CDR3 length is 18 residues. The trim removed 4 bases at V and 1 base at J, leaving 14 bases unmatched.

This clone was recorded once. Other DNA sequences within the sample encode an identical CDR3. The chain uses TRBV7-9 and TRBJ2-2; D gene unclear. The germline gives CDR1 SEHNR, CDR2 FQNEAQ (reference sequence). This CDR3 has 14 residues. Between the trimmed V and J ends, which lost 5 bases and 0 bases, there was a span of 7 bases. The CDR3: CASSLTANTGELFF. The CDR3 nucleotides read TGTGCCAGCAGCCTCACCGCGAACACCGGGGAGCTGTTTTTT.

V usage is TRBV28 and J usage is TRBJ2-7, with 9 bases lining up with TRBD2. Trimming cost V 5 bases and J 7 bases; bases outside gene matches: 6. This CDR3 spans 13 amino acids. Germline-derived CDR1 and CDR2 are MDHEN and SYDVKM. The CDR3 DNA is TGTGCCAGCAGTGAAGCGGGAGGAGTGGAGCAGTACTTC. It translates to CASSEAGGVEQYF. The full variable domain, in which reference TRBV28 and TRBJ2-7 provide the parts outside the CDR3, is DVKVTQSSRYLVKRTGEKVFLECVQDMDHENMFWYRQDPGLGLRLIYFSYDVKMKEKGDIPEGYSVSREKKERFSLILESASTNQTSMYLCASSEAGGVEQYFGPGTRLTVT.

The genes are TRBV7-2 and TRBJ1-1, with D perhaps TRBD1 (5 bases). The CDR3 runs to 16 residues. The V end lost 1 base, the J end lost 5 bases, and 17 bases lay between the germline ends. CDR1 SGHTA and CDR2 FQGNSA come from the germline V gene. CDR3 protein: CASSLVAGRASTEAFF. The CDR3 nucleotides are TGTGCCAGCAGCTTAGTGGCAGGGAGGGCTAGTACTGAAGCTTTCTTT.

The rearrangement joins TRBV28 to TRBJ2-1, with 10 bases lining up with TRBD1. The CDR3 has 18 amino acids. Looked up from germline, CDR1 is MDHEN and CDR2 is SYDVKM. Germline trimming cut 5 bases from V and 4 bases from J; bases unmatched to any gene: 14. The CDR3: CASSPGVGTGALYNEQFF. DNA for the CDR3: TGTGCCAGCAGTCCCGGGGTCGGGACAGGGGCCCTATACAATGAGCAGTTCTTC.

This sequence joins TRBV2 and TRBJ2-3; D remains unclear. The germline V gene has CDR1 SNHLY and CDR2 FYNNEI. The CDR3 extends over 12 amino acids. Trimming pared 5 bases from V and 2 bases from J, leaving 5 bases between. CDR3 sequence (DNA): TGTGCCAGCAGTCCCGCCACAGATACGCAGTATTTT. Translation gives CASSPATDTQYF. The whole variable domain, remainder taken from reference TRBV2 and TRBJ2-3, is EPEVTQTPSHQVTQMGQEVILRCVPISNHLYFYWYRQILGQKVEFLVSFYNNEISEKSEIFDDQFSVERPDGSNFTLKIRSTKLEDSAMYFCASSPATDTQYFGPGTRLTVL.

J is TRBJ2-3 and V is TRBV7-2, with D perhaps matching TRBD1 (5 bases). Germline V CDR1 and CDR2: SGHTA, FQGNSA. The CDR3 loop spans 13 amino acids. Trimming stripped 5 bases from V and 6 bases from J, with 12 bases between. The CDR3 nucleotides are TGTGCCAGCAGCGGGGCCGGTCGGGATACGCAGTATTTT. As protein: CASSGAGRDTQYF.

The CDR3 coding sequence is TGTGCCAGCAGTTTTGGCACCGGGAGCTCCTACGAGCAGTACTTC. Encoded protein: CASSFGTGSSYEQYF. This sequence joins TRBV27 and TRBJ2-7, with a weak D call TRBD2 (6 bases). The germline CDR1 and CDR2 sequences are MNHEY and SMNVEV (reference sequence). CDR3 size: 15 residues. The V gene lost 3 bases and the J gene lost 0 bases, with 12 bases spanning the gap.

V gene TRBV1 combines with J gene TRBJ2-7. TRBV1 is flagged as a pseudogene. The CDR3 extends over 18 amino acids. CDR3 residues: CTSSQDHLQEGHPYEQYF. The CDR3, as DNA: TGCACCAGCAGCCAAGATCATCTACAGGAGGGACACCCCTACGAGCAGTACTTC.

This clone occurred many times. The chain uses TRBV28 and TRBJ1-1; D uncertain. The CDR3 consists of 17 residues. With 2 bases removed from V and 1 base from J, the gap between germline ends came to 17 bases. Germline V gene lookup returns CDR1 MDHEN and CDR2 SYDVKM. CDR3 loop: CASSLLAKRTSNTEAFF. Here the CDR3 DNA reads TGTGCCAGCAGTTTACTTGCTAAACGGACCTCGAACACTGAAGCTTTCTTT.